One and the same sample provided the 25 T cell receptor beta chains below, sequenced in a study of PD-1 blockade in classical Hodgkin lymphoma. Assay used: immunoSEQ multiplex PCR; TCRdb lists only in-frame clones, some missing. The sample carries 90,000 to 100,000 clones, more than 80% recorded once. Each of the patients experienced relapse following autologous stem cell transplantation, and their brentuximab vedotin exposure differed. The sequencing used peripheral blood mononuclear cells (PBMCs), collected before the second cycle of nivolumab. The receptors originated from a human donor with classical Hodgkin lymphoma.

The J gene is TRBJ2-2, the V gene TRBV6-1; TRBD1 might be the D (5 bases). Germline V lookup: CDR1 MNHNS, CDR2 SASEGT. V was trimmed by 6 bases and J by 6 bases, leaving 11 bases between them. CDR3 length: 13 amino acids. In DNA, the CDR3 is TGTGCCAGCAGGGGGCCAGTTGCCGGGGAGCTGTTTTTT. Translated: CASRGPVAGELFF.

For the CDR3, the DNA is TGTGCCAGCAGCTTAGTAGCGGGAGGGCCTGGTACGCAGTATTTT. This codes for CASSLVAGGPGTQYF. The V and J genes are TRBV11-2 and TRBJ2-3, with TRBD2 matching over 11 bases. The ends lost 1 base at V and 8 bases at J; junction bases unmatched: 5. CDR1 is SGHAT and CDR2 is FQNNGV in the germline V gene. This CDR3 region has 15 residues.

This chain connects TRBV9 to TRBJ2-1; D possibly corresponds to TRBD1 (6 bases). V was shortened by 0 bases and J by 2 bases, with 21 bases between the two germline ends. This CDR3 spans 19 amino acids. Germline V CDR1 and CDR2: SGDLS, YYNGEE. CDR3 sequence reads: CASSVDPGTPNWAYNEQFF. CDR3 nucleotides: TGTGCCAGCAGCGTAGACCCGGGGACACCCAATTGGGCCTACAATGAGCAGTTCTTC.

The chain has TRBV9 and TRBJ2-2, with D tentatively TRBD1 or TRBD2 (5 bases each). Germline CDR1 reads SGDLS; CDR2 reads YYNGEE. Between the trimmed V and J ends, which lost 0 bases and 3 bases, there was a span of 9 bases. The CDR3 contains 15 residues. DNA for the CDR3: TGTGCCAGCAGCGTAGCCGGGACCTACACCGGGGAGCTGTTTTTT. Translating it yields CASSVAGTYTGELFF. The full variable domain, completed using reference TRBV9 and TRBJ2-2, is DSGVTQTPKHLITATGQRVTLRCSPRSGDLSVYWYQQSLDQGLQFLIQYYNGEERAKGNILERFSAQQFPDLHSELNLSSLELGDSALYFCASSVAGTYTGELFFGEGSRLTVL.

The chain recombines TRBV11-1 with TRBJ2-2; D is unclear. The CDR3 runs to 15 residues. V was trimmed by 1 base and J by 1 base, leaving 7 bases between them. Germline loops: CDR1 SGHAT, CDR2 FQDESV (reference sequence). The CDR3 sequence is CASSLGAGNTGELFF. The CDR3 region has the DNA TGTGCCAGCAGCTTAGGAGCAGGGAACACCGGGGAGCTGTTTTTT.

This chain uses TRBV19 with TRBJ2-1; D possibly corresponds to TRBD2 (6 bases). The CDR3 has 14 amino acids. Germline CDR1 is LNHDA and CDR2 is SQIVND (reference sequence). V was clipped by 6 bases and J by 7 bases, with 16 bases between them. Here the CDR3 reads CASRERAQGNEQFF. The CDR3, as DNA: TGTGCCAGTAGGGAGCGGGCTCAAGGTAATGAGCAGTTCTTC.

The chain links TRBV5-1 to TRBJ2-7, with D unresolved. V was pared by 0 bases and J by 2 bases, with 6 bases between. The germline V gene has CDR1 SGHRS and CDR2 YFSETQ. The CDR3 is made up of 13 amino acids. The CDR3 nucleotides read TGCGCCAGCAGCTTGGACGGCGCCTACGAGCAGTACTTC. Protein product: CASSLDGAYEQYF.

CDR3 protein: CAISERDRGETQYF. The CDR3 DNA reads TGTGCCATCAGTGAGAGGGACAGGGGGGAGACCCAGTACTTC. This rearrangement joins TRBV10-3 to TRBJ2-5; TRBD1 aligns across 11 bases. The CDR3 sequence is 14 residues long. V shed 2 bases, J shed 5 bases, and the junction held 1 base outside the gene matches. Germline V lookup: CDR1 ENHRY, CDR2 SYGVKD.

A remark on this clone: One junction end disagrees with the germline gene, perhaps due to a read error. The chain carries TRBV28 and TRBJ2-7; 13 bases agree with TRBD2. The CDR3 has 14 residues. Germline-derived CDR1 and CDR2 are MDHEN and SYDVKM. The DNA of the CDR3 is TGTGCCAGCAGTCCCCCTTACACTAGCGGGAGGGCCCGCTTC. This sequence encodes CASSPPYTSGRARF.

The chain has TRBV7-2 and TRBJ2-6; D is undetermined. Germline loops: CDR1 SGHTA, CDR2 FQGNSA. The CDR3 is 16 amino acids. Trimming removed 2 bases from V and 4 bases from J, with 12 bases in between. The CDR3 here is CASSLTPGAGANVLTF. CDR3 nucleotides: TGTGCCAGCAGCTTAACTCCGGGTGCAGGGGCCAACGTCCTGACTTTC.

The chain joins TRBV7-9 to TRBJ2-7; tentative D call: TRBD1 (6 bases). The CDR3 is 15 amino acids. V dropped 3 bases and J dropped 12 bases, with 24 bases sitting between them. The germline CDR1 and CDR2 sequences are SEHNR and FQNEAQ (reference sequence). The CDR3 bases are TGTGCCAGCAGCTTCGAGACAGGCTCCCCCACCGGCCGGTACTTC. Its protein is CASSFETGSPTGRYF.

The rearrangement joins TRBV7-8 to TRBJ1-4, with D perhaps matching TRBD1 (6 bases). The CDR3 is 15 amino acids. Germline values: CDR1 SGHVS, CDR2 FQNEAQ. The V and J ends lost 5 bases and 3 bases respectively, with 13 bases between them. The CDR3 DNA is TGTGCCAGCAGCCCCTACAGGGATCCTAATGAAAAACTGTTTTTT. This encodes CASSPYRDPNEKLFF.

The chain has TRBV5-1 and TRBJ2-7; D perhaps matches TRBD1 (5 bases). The germline V gene encodes CDR1 SGHRS and CDR2 YFSETQ. The CDR3 is 14 residues long. V lost 1 base to trimming and J lost 3 bases, with 11 bases between them. The CDR3 DNA is TGCGCCAGCAGCTTGTCGTGGGGCAGCTACGAGCAGTACTTC. Translated, it gives CASSLSWGSYEQYF.

The chain has TRBV19 and TRBJ1-5, with D uncertain. The CDR3 covers 15 residues. Germline V gene sequence: CDR1 LNHDA, CDR2 SQIVND (reference sequence). Trimming cost V 3 bases and J 11 bases, with 20 bases left between them. The DNA of the CDR3 is TGTGCCAGTAGTATTATGGCCCGTGGCCGACCGGCCCAGCATTTT. Translation: CASSIMARGRPAQHF.

The rearrangement links TRBV13 to TRBJ2-3, with TRBD2 matching over 7 bases. CDR3 size: 17 residues. Germline trimming cut 5 bases from V and 5 bases from J; bases unmatched to any gene: 16. The V gene's germline CDR1 is PRHDT and CDR2 FYEKMQ (reference sequence). The CDR3 protein is CASSLGLAGTQGDTQYF. CDR3 bases: TGTGCCAGCAGCCTGGGGTTAGCGGGCACACAAGGAGATACGCAGTATTTT.

The rearrangement links TRBV19 to TRBJ1-1, with TRBD1 identical over 7 bases. The V gene's germline CDR1 is LNHDA and CDR2 SQIVND (reference sequence). With 5 bases clipped from V and 3 bases from J, the junction kept 9 bases outside the gene matches. This CDR3 is 15 amino acids long. Here the CDR3 DNA reads TGTGCCAGTAGTGAATTCGGGACAGTCTACACTGAAGCTTTCTTT. Its translation: CASSEFGTVYTEAFF. The full variable domain, its missing parts supplied by reference TRBV19 and TRBJ1-1, is DGGITQSPKYLFRKEGQNVTLSCEQNLNHDAMYWYRQDPGQGLRLIYYSQIVNDFQKGDIAEGYSVSREKKESFPLTVTSAQKNPTAFYLCASSEFGTVYTEAFFGQGTRLTVV.

This chain joins TRBV10-3 and TRBJ2-5; 8 bases line up with TRBD1. J lost 1 base, V lost 10 bases, and 5 bases had no gene match. Germline-derived CDR1 and CDR2 are ENHRY and SYGVKD. The CDR3 is 13 residues long. This CDR3 reads CATRQGPQETQYF. The CDR3 coding sequence is TGTGCCACCCGACAGGGGCCCCAAGAGACCCAGTACTTC.

Here the CDR3 DNA reads TGTGCCAGCAGCTACCCTCCAGGGAACACCGGGGAGCTGTTTTTT. Residues: CASSYPPGNTGELFF. The rearrangement joins TRBV5-6 to TRBJ2-2; D is uncertain. Between the trimmed V and J ends, which lost 3 bases and 1 base, there was a span of 10 bases. The CDR3 is 15 residues long. Germline V gene lookup returns CDR1 SGHDT and CDR2 YYEEEE.

This rearrangement joins TRBV6-1 to TRBJ1-2, with unresolved D. Trimming took off 3 bases at V and 6 bases at J, with 11 bases between the two ends. Germline values: CDR1 MNHNS, CDR2 SASEGT. CDR3 size: 13 residues. This CDR3 reads CASSDSTGDGYTF. CDR3 DNA sequence: TGTGCCAGCAGTGATTCTACCGGAGATGGCTACACCTTC.

The chain is built from TRBV19 and TRBJ2-5; TRBD2 aligns across 10 bases. With V trimmed by 7 bases and J by 5 bases, 7 bases remained unmatched. Germline V gene data show CDR1 as LNHDA and CDR2 as SQIVND (reference sequence). The CDR3 extends over 14 amino acids. CDR3: CASTSGLARETQYF. The CDR3 region has the DNA TGTGCCAGTACCTCGGGACTAGCGCGTGAGACCCAGTACTTC.

The chain has TRBV5-1 and TRBJ2-5; maybe TRBD1 (6 bases). CDR3 length equals 15 residues. Germline CDR1 and CDR2: SGHRS and YFSETQ. V lost 1 base to trimming and J lost 5 bases, with 15 bases between them. CDR3 sequence (DNA): TGCGCCAGCAGCTTGCGATTGGGGGCTGGGGAGACCCAGTACTTC. Protein product: CASSLRLGAGETQYF.

This rearrangement joins TRBV4-2 to TRBJ2-3, with TRBD2 identical over 7 bases. The germline V gene has CDR1 LGHNA and CDR2 YNFKEQ. V was pared by 6 bases and J by 1 base, with 4 bases of the junction left unmatched. The CDR3 spans 14 residues. DNA of the CDR3: TGTGCCAGCAGTCGTACTAGCGGCACAGATACGCAGTATTTT. It codes for CASSRTSGTDTQYF.

The V and J genes are TRBV15 and TRBJ1-2, with D perhaps TRBD1 (5 bases). The CDR3 spans 15 residues. Germline V gene data show CDR1 as LNHNV and CDR2 as YYDKDF (reference sequence). Trimming cost V 0 bases and J 8 bases, with 16 bases left between them. CDR3: CATSREGHRIGGYTF. The CDR3 DNA reads TGTGCCACCAGCAGAGAAGGCCACAGGATAGGAGGCTACACCTTC.

The rearrangement uses TRBV6-1 and TRBJ1-4; TRBD1 is a possible D gene (5 bases). The CDR3 runs to 15 residues. V lost 0 bases, J lost 4 bases, and 9 bases lay in between. CDR1 and CDR2 from the germline V gene are MNHNS and SASEGT. Here the CDR3 reads CASSEAWGFNEKLFF. The CDR3 coding sequence is TGTGCCAGCAGTGAAGCTTGGGGGTTTAATGAAAAACTGTTTTTT.

This clone was counted once. The CDR3 DNA sequence: TGTGCCAGCAGCTTAAATAGCTACGAGCAGTACTTC. This encodes CASSLNSYEQYF. The V call is TRBV7-2, the J call TRBJ2-7; no firm D call. This CDR3 region has 12 residues. V was shortened by 2 bases and J by 3 bases, with 5 bases between the two germline ends. Germline V lookup: CDR1 SGHTA, CDR2 FQGNSA.